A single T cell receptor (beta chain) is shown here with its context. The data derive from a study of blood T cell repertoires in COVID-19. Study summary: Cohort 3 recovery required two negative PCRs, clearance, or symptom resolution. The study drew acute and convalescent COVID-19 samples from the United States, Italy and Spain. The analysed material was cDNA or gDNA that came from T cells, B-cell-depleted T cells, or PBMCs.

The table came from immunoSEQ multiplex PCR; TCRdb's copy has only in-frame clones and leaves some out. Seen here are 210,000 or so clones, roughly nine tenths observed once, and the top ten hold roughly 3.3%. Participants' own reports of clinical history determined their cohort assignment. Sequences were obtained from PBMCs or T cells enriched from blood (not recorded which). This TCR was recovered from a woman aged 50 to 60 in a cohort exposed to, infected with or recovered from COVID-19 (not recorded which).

DNA of the CDR3: TGTGCCAGCAGGGAAAACCCGGGACAGGGCGCGTTTGGCGAAGCTTTCTTT. Residues: CASRENPGQGAFGEAFF. J is TRBJ1-1 and V is TRBV2, with 9 bases fitting TRBD1. Losses at the gene ends were 6 bases for V and 8 bases for J; bases not matched to a gene: 19. Germline V gene data show CDR1 as SNHLY and CDR2 as FYNNEI. The CDR3 consists of 17 residues.